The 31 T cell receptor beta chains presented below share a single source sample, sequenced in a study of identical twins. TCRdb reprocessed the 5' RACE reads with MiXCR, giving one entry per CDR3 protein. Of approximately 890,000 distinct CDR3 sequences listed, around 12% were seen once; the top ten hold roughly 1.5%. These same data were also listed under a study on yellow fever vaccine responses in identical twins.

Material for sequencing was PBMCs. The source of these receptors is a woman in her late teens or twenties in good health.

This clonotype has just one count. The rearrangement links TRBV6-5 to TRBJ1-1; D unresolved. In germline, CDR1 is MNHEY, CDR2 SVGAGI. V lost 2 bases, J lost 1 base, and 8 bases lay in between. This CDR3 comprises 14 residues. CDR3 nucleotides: TGTGCCAGCAGTTACCTTGGGAAGAACACTGAAGCTTTCTTT. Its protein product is CASSYLGKNTEAFF.

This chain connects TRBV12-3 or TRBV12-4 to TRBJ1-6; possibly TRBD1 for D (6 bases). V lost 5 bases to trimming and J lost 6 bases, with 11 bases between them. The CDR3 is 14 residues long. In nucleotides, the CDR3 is TGTGCCAGCAGTCCGGACAGCCCTAATTCACCCCTCCACTTT. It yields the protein CASSPDSPNSPLHF.

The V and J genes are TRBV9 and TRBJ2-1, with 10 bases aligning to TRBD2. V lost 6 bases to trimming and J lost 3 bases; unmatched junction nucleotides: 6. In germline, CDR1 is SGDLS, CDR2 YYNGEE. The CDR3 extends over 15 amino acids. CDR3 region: CASTPTSGLYNEQFF. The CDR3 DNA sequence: TGTGCCAGCACTCCGACTAGCGGGCTCTACAATGAGCAGTTCTTC.

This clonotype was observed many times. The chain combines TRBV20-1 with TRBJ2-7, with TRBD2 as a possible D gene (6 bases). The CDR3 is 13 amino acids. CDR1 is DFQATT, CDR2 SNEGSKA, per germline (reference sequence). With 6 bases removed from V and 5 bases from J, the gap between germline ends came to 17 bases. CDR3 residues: CSAVQGLNNEQYV. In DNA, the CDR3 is TGCAGTGCCGTCCAGGGACTCAATAACGAGCAGTACGTC.

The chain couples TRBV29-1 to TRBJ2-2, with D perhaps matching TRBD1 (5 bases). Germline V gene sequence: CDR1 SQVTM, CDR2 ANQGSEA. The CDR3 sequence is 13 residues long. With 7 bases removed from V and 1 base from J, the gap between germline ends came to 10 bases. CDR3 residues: CSGSRVNTGELFF. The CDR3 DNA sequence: TGCAGCGGAAGCAGGGTGAACACCGGGGAGCTGTTTTTT.

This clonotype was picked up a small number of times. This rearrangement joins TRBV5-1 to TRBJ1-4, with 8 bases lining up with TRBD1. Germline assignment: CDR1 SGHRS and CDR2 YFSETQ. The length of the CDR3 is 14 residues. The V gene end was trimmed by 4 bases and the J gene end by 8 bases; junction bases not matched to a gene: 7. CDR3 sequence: CASSPGQGLEKLFF. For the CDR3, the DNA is TGCGCCAGCAGCCCCGGACAGGGACTAGAAAAACTGTTTTTT.

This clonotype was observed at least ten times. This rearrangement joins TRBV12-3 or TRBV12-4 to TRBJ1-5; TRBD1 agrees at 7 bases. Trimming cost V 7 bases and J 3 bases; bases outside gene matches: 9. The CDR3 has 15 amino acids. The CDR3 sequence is CASTPRQGYNQPQHF. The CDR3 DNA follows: TGTGCCAGCACCCCGAGACAGGGATACAATCAGCCCCAGCATTTT.

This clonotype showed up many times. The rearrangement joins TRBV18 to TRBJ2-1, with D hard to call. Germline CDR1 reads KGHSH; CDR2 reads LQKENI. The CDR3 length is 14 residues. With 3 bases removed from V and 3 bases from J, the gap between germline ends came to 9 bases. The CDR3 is CASSPLGFYNEQFF. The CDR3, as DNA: TGTGCCAGCTCACCTCTAGGTTTCTACAATGAGCAGTTCTTC.

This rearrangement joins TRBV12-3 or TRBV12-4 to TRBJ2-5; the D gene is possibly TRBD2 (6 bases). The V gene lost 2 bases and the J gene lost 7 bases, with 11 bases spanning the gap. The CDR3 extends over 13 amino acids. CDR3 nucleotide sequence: TGTGCCAGCAGTTTACAGCGGCGGGGGACCCAGTACTTC. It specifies CASSLQRRGTQYF.

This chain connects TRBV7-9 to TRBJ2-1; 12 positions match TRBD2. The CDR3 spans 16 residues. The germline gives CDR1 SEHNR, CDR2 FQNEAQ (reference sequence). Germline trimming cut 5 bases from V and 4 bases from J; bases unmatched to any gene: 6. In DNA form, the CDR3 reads TGTGCCAGCAGCCCACGACTAGCGGGGGATTACAATGAGCAGTTCTTC. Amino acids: CASSPRLAGDYNEQFF. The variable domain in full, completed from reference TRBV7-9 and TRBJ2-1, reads DTGVSQNPRHKITKRGQNVTFRCDPISEHNRLYWYRQTLGQGPEFLTYFQNEAQLEKSRLLSDRFSAERPKGSFSTLEIQRTEQGDSAMYLCASSPRLAGDYNEQFFGPGTRLTVL.

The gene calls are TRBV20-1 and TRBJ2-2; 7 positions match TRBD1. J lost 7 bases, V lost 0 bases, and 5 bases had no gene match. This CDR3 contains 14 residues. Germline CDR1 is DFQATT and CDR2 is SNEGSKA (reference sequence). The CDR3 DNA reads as TGCAGTGCTAGAGATTGGGGACAGCTCGGGGAGCTGTTTTTT. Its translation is CSARDWGQLGELFF.

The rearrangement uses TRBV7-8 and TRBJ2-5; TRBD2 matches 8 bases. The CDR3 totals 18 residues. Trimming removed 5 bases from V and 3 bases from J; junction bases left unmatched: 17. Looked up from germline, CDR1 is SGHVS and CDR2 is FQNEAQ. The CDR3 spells CASSRSNPVLAAKETQYF. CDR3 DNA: TGTGCCAGCAGCCGCTCTAACCCCGTACTAGCGGCTAAAGAGACCCAGTACTTC.

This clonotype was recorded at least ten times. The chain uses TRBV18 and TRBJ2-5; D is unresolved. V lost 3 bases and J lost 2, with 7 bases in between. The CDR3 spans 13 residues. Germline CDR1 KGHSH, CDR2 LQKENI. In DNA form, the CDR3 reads TGTGCCAGCTCACCGCGGCAGCAAGAGACCCAGTACTTC. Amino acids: CASSPRQQETQYF.

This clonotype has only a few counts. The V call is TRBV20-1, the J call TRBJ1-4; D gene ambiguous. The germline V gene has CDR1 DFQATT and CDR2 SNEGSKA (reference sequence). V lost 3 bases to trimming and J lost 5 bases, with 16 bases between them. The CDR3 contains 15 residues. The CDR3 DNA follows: TGCAGTGCTAGTAGCGCGATAGGAATAAATGAAAAACTGTTTTTT. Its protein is CSASSAIGINEKLFF.

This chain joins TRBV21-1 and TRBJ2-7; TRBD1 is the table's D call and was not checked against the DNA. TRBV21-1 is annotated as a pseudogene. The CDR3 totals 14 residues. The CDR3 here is CASSRGRRPYEQYF. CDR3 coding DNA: TGTGCCAGCAGCAGGGGCCGCAGGCCCTACGAGCAGTACTTC.

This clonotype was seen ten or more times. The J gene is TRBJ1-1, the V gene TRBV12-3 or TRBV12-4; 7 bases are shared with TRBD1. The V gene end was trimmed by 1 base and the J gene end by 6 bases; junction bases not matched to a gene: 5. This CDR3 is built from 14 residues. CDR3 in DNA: TGTGCCAGCAGTTTAGGCAGGGGGATGTCTGAAGCTTTCTTT. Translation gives CASSLGRGMSEAFF.

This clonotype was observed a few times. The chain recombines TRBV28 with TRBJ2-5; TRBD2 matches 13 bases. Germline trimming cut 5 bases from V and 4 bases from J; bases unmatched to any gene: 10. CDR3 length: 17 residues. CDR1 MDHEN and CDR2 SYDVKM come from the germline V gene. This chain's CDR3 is CASSPGTSGARRETQYF. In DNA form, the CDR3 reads TGTGCCAGCAGTCCCGGGACTAGCGGGGCCCGGAGAGAGACCCAGTACTTC.

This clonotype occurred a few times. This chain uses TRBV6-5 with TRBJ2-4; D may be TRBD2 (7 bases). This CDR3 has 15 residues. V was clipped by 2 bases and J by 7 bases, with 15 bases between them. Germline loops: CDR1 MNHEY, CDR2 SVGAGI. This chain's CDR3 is CASSYEGGGGNIQYF. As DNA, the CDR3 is TGTGCCAGCAGTTACGAAGGAGGGGGGGGTAACATTCAGTACTTC.

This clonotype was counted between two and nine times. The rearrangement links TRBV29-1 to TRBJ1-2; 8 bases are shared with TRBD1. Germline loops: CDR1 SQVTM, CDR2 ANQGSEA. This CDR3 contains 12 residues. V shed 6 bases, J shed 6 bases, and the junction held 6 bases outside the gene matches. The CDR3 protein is CSVDDRGNGYTF. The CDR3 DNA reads TGCAGCGTCGACGACAGGGGCAATGGCTACACCTTC.

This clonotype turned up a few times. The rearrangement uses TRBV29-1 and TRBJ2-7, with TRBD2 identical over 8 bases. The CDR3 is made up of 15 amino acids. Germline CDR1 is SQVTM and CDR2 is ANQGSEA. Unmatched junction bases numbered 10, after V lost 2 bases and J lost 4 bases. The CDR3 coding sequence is TGCAGCGTTGAATTCCCGGGAGGGTCAAGATACGAGCAGTACTTC. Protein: CSVEFPGGSRYEQYF.

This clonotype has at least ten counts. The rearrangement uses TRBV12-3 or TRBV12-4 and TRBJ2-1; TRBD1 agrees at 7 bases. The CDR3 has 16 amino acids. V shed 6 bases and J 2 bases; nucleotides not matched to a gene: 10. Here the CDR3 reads CASSPTGTYTYNEQFF. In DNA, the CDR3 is TGTGCCAGCAGCCCGACAGGGACCTATACCTACAATGAGCAGTTCTTC.

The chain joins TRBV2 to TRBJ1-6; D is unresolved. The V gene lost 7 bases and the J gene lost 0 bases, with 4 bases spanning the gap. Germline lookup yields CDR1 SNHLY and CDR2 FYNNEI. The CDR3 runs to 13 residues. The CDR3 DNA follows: TGTGCCAGCATTGCCTCCTATAATTCACCCCTCCACTTT. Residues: CASIASYNSPLHF.

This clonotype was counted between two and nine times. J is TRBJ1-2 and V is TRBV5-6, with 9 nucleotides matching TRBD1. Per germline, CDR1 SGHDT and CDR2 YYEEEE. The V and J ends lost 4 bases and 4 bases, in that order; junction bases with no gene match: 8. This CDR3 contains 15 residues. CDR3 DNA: TGTGCCAGCAGCCCGTGGGACAGGGATTCCTATGGCTACACCTTC. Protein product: CASSPWDRDSYGYTF.

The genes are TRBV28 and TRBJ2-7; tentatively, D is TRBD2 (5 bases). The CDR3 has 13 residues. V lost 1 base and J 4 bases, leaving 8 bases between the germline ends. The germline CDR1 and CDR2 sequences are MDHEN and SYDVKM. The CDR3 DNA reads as TGTGCCAGCAGTTTATTAACGGGGTACGAGCAGTACTTC. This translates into CASSLLTGYEQYF. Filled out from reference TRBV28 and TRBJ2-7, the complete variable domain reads DVKVTQSSRYLVKRTGEKVFLECVQDMDHENMFWYRQDPGLGLRLIYFSYDVKMKEKGDIPEGYSVSREKKERFSLILESASTNQTSMYLCASSLLTGYEQYFGPGTRLTVT.

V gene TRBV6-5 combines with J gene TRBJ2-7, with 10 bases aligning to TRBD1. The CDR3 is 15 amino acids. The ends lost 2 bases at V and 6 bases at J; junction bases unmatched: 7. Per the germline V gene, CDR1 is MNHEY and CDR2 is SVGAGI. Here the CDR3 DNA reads TGTGCCAGCAGTTACGGGGACAGGGGTTTAAGCGAGCAGTACGTC. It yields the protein CASSYGDRGLSEQYV.

CDR3 DNA sequence: TGCAGTGCTCCAACTAGCGTTTGGTACAATGAGCAGTTCTTC. Amino acids: CSAPTSVWYNEQFF. V usage is TRBV20-1 and J usage is TRBJ2-1; 7 positions agree with TRBD2. V shed 5 bases, J shed 4 bases, and the junction held 8 bases outside the gene matches. The CDR3 sequence is 14 residues long. CDR1 DFQATT and CDR2 SNEGSKA come from the germline V gene (reference sequence).

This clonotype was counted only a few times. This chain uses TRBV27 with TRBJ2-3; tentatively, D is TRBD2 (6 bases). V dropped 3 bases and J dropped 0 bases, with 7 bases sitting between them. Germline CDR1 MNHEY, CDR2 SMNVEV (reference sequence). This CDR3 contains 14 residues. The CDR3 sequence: CASSLDYSTDTQYF. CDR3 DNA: TGTGCCAGCAGTTTGGACTATAGCACAGATACGCAGTATTTT.

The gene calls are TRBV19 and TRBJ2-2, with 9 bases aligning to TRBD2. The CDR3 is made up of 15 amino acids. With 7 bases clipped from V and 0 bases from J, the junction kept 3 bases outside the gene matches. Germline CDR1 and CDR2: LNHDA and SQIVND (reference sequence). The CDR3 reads CASTRTSANTGELFF. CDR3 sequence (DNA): TGTGCCAGTACCCGGACTAGCGCGAACACCGGGGAGCTGTTTTTT.

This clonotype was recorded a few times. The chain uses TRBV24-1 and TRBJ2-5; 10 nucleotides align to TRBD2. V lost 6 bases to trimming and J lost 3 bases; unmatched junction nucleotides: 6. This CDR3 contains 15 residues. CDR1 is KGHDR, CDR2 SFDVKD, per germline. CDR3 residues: CATSQVLAGKETQYF. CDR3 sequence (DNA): TGTGCCACCAGTCAGGTACTAGCGGGAAAAGAGACCCAGTACTTC.

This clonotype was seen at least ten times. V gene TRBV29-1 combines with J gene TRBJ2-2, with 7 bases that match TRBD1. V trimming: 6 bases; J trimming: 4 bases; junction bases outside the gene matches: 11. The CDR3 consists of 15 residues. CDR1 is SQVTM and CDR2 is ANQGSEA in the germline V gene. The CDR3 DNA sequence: TGCAGCGTGGGGACCTCGGACAGGATCACCGGGGAGCTGTTTTTT. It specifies CSVGTSDRITGELFF.

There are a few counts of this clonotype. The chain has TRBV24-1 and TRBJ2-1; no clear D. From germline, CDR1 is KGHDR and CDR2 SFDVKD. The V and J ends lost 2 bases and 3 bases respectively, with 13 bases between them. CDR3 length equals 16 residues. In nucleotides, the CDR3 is TGTGCCACCAGTGATTGGCCCCGTCAAAGCTACAATGAGCAGTTCTTC. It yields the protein CATSDWPRQSYNEQFF.